The 3 T cell receptor beta chains reported below all come from one sample, sequenced in a study of blood T cell repertoires in COVID-19. Profiled with immunoSEQ multiplex PCR; TCRdb holds only in-frame clones, not every one. The sample has around 70,000 clones, 86% seen once. Input material: peripheral blood. Receptor source: a man between 50 and 59 years old with acute or convalescent COVID-19.

This sequence joins TRBV2 and TRBJ1-6; unclear D gene. Germline V gene sequence: CDR1 SNHLY, CDR2 FYNNEI. V lost 1 base, J lost 7 bases, and 8 bases lay in between. The CDR3 is 14 residues long. The CDR3 DNA sequence: TGTGCCAGCAGTGAAGTATCGGGAAATTCACCCCTCCACTTT. This codes for CASSEVSGNSPLHF.

The chain is built from TRBV19 and TRBJ1-2, with no clear D. Per germline, CDR1 LNHDA and CDR2 SQIVND (reference sequence). This CDR3 is 14 amino acids long. V lost 5 bases and J lost 2, with 12 bases in between. This chain's CDR3 is CASSWGGRNYGYTF. In DNA, the CDR3 is TGTGCCAGTAGTTGGGGAGGTCGAAACTATGGCTACACCTTC.

The chain carries TRBV10-3 and TRBJ2-4, with D unresolved. There are 16 residues in the CDR3. V was cut by 0 bases and J by 0 bases, with 9 bases left in between. CDR1 is ENHRY and CDR2 is SYGVKD in the germline V gene. The CDR3 DNA is TGTGCCATCAGTGAGTCCACGAAGCTAGCCAAAAACATTCAGTACTTC. The encoded protein is CAISESTKLAKNIQYF.